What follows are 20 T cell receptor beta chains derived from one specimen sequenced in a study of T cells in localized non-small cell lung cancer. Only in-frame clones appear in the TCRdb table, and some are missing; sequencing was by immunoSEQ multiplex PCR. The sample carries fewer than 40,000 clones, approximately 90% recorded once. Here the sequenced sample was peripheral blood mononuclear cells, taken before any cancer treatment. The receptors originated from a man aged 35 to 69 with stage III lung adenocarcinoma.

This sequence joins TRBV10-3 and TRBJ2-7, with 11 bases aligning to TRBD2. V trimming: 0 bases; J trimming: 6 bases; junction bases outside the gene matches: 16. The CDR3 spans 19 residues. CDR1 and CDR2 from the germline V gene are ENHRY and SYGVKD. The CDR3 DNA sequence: TGTGCCATCAGTGAGTCTTTCTCATTTACTAGCGGGGGTAGTGGCGAGCAGTACTTC. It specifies CAISESFSFTSGGSGEQYF.

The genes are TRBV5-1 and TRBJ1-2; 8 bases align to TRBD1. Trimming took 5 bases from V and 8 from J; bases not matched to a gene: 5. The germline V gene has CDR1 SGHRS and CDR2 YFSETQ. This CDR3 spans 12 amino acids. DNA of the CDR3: TGCGCCAGCAGAGAGGGACAGGAGGGCTACACCTTC. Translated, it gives CASREGQEGYTF. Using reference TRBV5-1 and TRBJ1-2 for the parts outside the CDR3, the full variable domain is KAGVTQTPRYLIKTRGQQVTLSCSPISGHRSVSWYQQTPGQGLQFLFEYFSETQRNKGNFPGRFSGRQFSNSRSEMNVSTLELGDSALYLCASREGQEGYTFGSGTRLTVV.

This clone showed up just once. The chain's CDR3 is CASSFSRDISYEQYF. For the CDR3, the DNA is TGTGCCAGCAGCTTTAGCCGGGACATTTCCTACGAGCAGTACTTC. The chain has TRBV7-2 and TRBJ2-7, with a tentative D call TRBD1 (6 bases). V lost 3 bases and J 1 base, leaving 13 bases between the germline ends. CDR3 size: 15 residues. Germline assignment: CDR1 SGHTA and CDR2 FQGNSA.

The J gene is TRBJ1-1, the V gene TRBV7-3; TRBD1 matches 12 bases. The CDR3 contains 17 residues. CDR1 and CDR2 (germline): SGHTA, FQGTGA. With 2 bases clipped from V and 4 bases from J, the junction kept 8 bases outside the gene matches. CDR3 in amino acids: CASSLLGQGARGTEAFF. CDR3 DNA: TGTGCCAGCAGCTTATTGGGACAGGGGGCTAGAGGCACTGAAGCTTTCTTT.

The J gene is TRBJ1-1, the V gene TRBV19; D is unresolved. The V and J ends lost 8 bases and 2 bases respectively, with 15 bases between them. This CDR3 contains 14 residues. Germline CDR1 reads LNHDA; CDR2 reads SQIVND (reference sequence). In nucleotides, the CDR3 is TGTGCCAGTCAGACCCAGACATTAAACACTGAAGCTTTCTTT. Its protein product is CASQTQTLNTEAFF.

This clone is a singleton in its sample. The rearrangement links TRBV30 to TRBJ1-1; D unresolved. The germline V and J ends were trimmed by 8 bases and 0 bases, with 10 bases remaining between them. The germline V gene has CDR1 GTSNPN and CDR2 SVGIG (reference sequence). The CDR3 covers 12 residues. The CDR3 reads CAGGRMNTEAFF. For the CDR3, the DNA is TGTGCCGGAGGACGGATGAACACTGAAGCTTTCTTT.

The CDR3 bases are TGTGCCAGCAGCGTGACTAGCGGCCAAGAGACCCAGTACTTC. It specifies CASSVTSGQETQYF. The gene calls are TRBV27 and TRBJ2-5, with 9 nucleotides matching TRBD2. This CDR3 is built from 14 residues. The V gene end was trimmed by 6 bases and the J gene end by 1 base; junction bases not matched to a gene: 3. The germline gives CDR1 MNHEY, CDR2 SMNVEV (reference sequence).

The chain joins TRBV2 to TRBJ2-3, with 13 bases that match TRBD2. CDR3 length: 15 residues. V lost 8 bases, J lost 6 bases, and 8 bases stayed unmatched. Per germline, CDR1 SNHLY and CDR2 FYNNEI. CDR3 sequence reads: CASGRLAGGLDTQYF. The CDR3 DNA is TGTGCCAGCGGAAGACTAGCGGGGGGCCTGGATACGCAGTATTTT.

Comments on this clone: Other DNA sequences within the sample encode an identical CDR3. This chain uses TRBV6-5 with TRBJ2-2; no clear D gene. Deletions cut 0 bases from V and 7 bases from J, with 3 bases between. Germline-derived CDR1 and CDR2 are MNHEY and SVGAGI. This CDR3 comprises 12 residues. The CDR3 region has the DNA TGTGCCAGCAGTTACTCGCGCGGGGAGCTGTTTTTT. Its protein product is CASSYSRGELFF.

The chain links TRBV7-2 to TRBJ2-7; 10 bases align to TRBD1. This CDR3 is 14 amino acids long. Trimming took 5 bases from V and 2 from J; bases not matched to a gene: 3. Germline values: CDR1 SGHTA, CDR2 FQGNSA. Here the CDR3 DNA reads TGTGCCAGCAGCATGACAGGGGGCCCCTACGAGCAGTACTTC. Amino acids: CASSMTGGPYEQYF.

The CDR3 region has the DNA TGTGCCAGCAGTGACGGGGGGGTCGCTGAAGCTTTCTTT. Residues: CASSDGGVAEAFF. The J gene is TRBJ1-1, the V gene TRBV2, with D perhaps matching TRBD1 (5 bases). V shed 3 bases and J shed 6 bases, with 11 bases lying between them. The CDR3 has 13 residues. Germline assignment: CDR1 SNHLY and CDR2 FYNNEI.

The CDR3: CASSLVGVQETQYF. CDR3 nucleotide sequence: TGTGCCAGCAGCTTAGTGGGGGTCCAAGAGACCCAGTACTTC. V gene TRBV7-8 combines with J gene TRBJ2-5; D is possibly TRBD1 or TRBD2 (5 bases each). The germline V gene has CDR1 SGHVS and CDR2 FQNEAQ. V lost 1 base and J lost 1, with 7 bases in between. The CDR3 spans 14 residues.

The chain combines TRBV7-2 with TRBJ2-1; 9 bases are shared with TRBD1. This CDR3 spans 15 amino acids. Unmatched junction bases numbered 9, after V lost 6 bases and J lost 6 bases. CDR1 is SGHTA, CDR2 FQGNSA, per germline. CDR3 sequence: CASRRRQGDGNEQFF. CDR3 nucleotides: TGTGCCAGCAGACGGCGACAGGGGGATGGCAATGAGCAGTTCTTC. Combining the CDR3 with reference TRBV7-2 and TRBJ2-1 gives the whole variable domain GAGVSQSPSNKVTEKGKDVELRCDPISGHTALYWYRQSLGQGLEFLIYFQGNSAPDKSGLPSDRFSAERTGGSVSTLTIQRTQQEDSAVYLCASRRRQGDGNEQFFGPGTRLTVL.

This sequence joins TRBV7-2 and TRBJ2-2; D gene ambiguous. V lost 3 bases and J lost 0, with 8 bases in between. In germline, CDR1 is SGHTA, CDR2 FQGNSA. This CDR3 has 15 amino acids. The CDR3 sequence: CASSLVGTNTGELFF. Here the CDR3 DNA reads TGTGCCAGCAGCTTGGTGGGGACGAACACCGGGGAGCTGTTTTTT. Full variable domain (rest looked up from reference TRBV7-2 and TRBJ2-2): GAGVSQSPSNKVTEKGKDVELRCDPISGHTALYWYRQSLGQGLEFLIYFQGNSAPDKSGLPSDRFSAERTGGSVSTLTIQRTQQEDSAVYLCASSLVGTNTGELFFGEGSRLTVL.

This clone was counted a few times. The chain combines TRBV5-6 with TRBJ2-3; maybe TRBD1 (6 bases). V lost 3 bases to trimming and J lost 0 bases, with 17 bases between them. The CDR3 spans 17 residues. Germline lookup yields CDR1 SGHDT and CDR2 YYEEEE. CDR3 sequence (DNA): TGTGCCAGCAGCTGGAACACCGGGACACCTAGCACAGATACGCAGTATTTT. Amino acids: CASSWNTGTPSTDTQYF.

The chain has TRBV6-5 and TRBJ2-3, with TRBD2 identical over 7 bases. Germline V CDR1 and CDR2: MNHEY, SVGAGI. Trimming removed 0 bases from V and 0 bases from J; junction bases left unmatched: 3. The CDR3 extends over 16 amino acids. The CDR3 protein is CASSYSGGVSTDTQYF. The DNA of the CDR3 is TGTGCCAGCAGTTACTCGGGGGGGGTCAGCACAGATACGCAGTATTTT.

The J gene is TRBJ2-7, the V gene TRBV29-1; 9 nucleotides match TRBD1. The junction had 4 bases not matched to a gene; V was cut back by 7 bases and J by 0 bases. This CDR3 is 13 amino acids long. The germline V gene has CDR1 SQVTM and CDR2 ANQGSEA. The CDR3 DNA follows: TGCAGCGCTGAGGGACAGGGCTCCTACGAGCAGTACTTC. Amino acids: CSAEGQGSYEQYF.

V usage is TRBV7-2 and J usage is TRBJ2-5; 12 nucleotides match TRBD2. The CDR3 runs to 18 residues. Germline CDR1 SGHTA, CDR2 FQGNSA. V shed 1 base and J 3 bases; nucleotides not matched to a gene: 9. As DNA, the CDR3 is TGTGCCAGCAGCTTAGAGTTAGGGGGACTAGCGGGTAAAGAGACCCAGTACTTC. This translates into CASSLELGGLAGKETQYF.

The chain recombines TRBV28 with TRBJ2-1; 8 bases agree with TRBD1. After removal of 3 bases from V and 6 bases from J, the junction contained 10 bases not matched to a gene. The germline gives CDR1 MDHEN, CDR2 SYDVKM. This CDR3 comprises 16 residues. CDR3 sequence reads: CASSFHGTGVTNEQFF. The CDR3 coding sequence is TGTGCCAGCAGTTTCCACGGGACAGGAGTTACCAATGAGCAGTTCTTC.

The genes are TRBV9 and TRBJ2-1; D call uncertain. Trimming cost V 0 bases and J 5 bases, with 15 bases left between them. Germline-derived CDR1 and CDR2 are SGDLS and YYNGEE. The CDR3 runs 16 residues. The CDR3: CASSVGRMALHNEQFF. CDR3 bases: TGTGCCAGCAGCGTAGGCAGAATGGCTCTGCACAATGAGCAGTTCTTC.